A single T cell receptor beta chain is shown here with its context. The V and J ends lost 5 bases and 2 bases, in that order; junction bases with no gene match: 6. Germline-derived CDR1 and CDR2 are SEHNR and FQNEAQ (reference sequence). The CDR3 contains 15 residues. The assay was immunoSEQ multiplex PCR, and TCRdb's table has in-frame clones only and misses some. The data show around 1,800 clones, with 80% to 90% seen just once and 11% held by the top ten. These data are taken from a study of brain metastases from non-small cell lung cancer. The receptor comes from a donor at least 40 years old with non-small cell lung cancer. The sequenced sample consisted of primary lung tumor tissue. V and J are TRBV7-9 and TRBJ2-7; 10 nucleotides line up with TRBD1. DNA of the CDR3: TGTGCCAGCAGCAGCGACAGGGGGCGAGCCTACGAGCAGTACTTC. The encoded protein is CASSSDRGRAYEQYF.